A selection of T cell receptor beta chains follows, all from one sample in a study of low-dose radiotherapy and immunotherapy resistance in tumors. A single record per CDR3 protein comes from TCRdb applying MiXCR to the reads. Among around 79,000 distinct CDR3 sequences, approximately 17% were seen once, and the ten largest hold 5% to 7%. The source was PBMCs, collected before treatment. The receptors come from a male donor with prostate cancer. Each CDR3 is given with its conserved first and last residue. The D gene is left open where the match is weak. Some rows have no size entry. The others give once, few or many, or a class for an expanded clone.

size | J | V | D | CDR3 | DNA
many | TRBJ2-5 | TRBV20-1 | TRBD2 | CSARRAGGPETQYF | TGCAGTGCTAGGCGAGCGGGGGGGCCGGAGACCCAGTACTTC
few | TRBJ2-7 | TRBV5-5 | . | CASSFRDSYEQYF | TGTGCCAGCAGCTTTAGAGACTCCTACGAGCAGTACTTC
many | TRBJ1-2 | TRBV2 | TRBD1 | CASSEAQGVGYGYTF | TGTGCCAGCAGTGAAGCGCAGGGGGTCGGCTATGGCTACACCTTC
many | TRBJ2-3 | TRBV5-5 | TRBD2 | CASSLEGLGAGTDTQYF | TGCGCCAGCAGCTTGGAGGGACTAGGGGCGGGCACAGATACGCAGTATTTT
many | TRBJ2-4 | TRBV14 | . | CASSPGLLSRNIQYF | TGTGCCAGCAGCCCAGGGTTATTGAGTAGGAACATTCAGTACTTC
many | TRBJ2-2 | TRBV2 | . | CASSEQGRETGELFF | TGTGCCAGCAGTGAACAAGGAAGGGAGACCGGGGAGCTGTTTTTT
. | TRBJ1-5 | TRBV5-1 | TRBD1 | CASSFGQGHQPQHF | TGCGCCAGCAGCTTCGGACAGGGGCATCAGCCCCAGCATTTT
many | TRBJ2-7 | TRBV6-5 | . | CASSYLRGEQYF | TGTGCCAGCAGTTACTTAAGGGGCGAGCAGTACTTC
many | TRBJ2-3 | TRBV11-3 | . | CASSLEASDTQYF | TGTGCCAGCAGCTTAGAAGCCTCAGATACGCAGTATTTT
many | TRBJ2-1 | TRBV5-1 | TRBD2 | CASSGILAGGYNEQFF | TGCGCCAGCAGCGGAATACTAGCGGGGGGTTACAATGAGCAGTTCTTC
many | TRBJ2-1 | TRBV5-1 | . | CASSLGDRGWGREQFF | TGCGCCAGCAGCTTGGGTGATCGGGGCTGGGGTCGGGAGCAGTTCTTC
many | TRBJ1-2 | TRBV7-9 | TRBD1 | CASRLTVPRQGAGGYTF | TGTGCCAGCAGGCTCACCGTCCCCAGACAGGGGGCCGGTGGCTACACCTTC
. | TRBJ2-7 | TRBV25-1 | . | CASSEGAGARTYEQYF | TGTGCCAGCAGTGAAGGTGCGGGTGCAAGGACCTACGAGCAGTACTTC
. | TRBJ1-2 | TRBV12-3/TRBV12-4 | . | CASSLDMGKVPVDGYTF | TGTGCCAGCAGTTTGGATATGGGGAAGGTCCCCGTGGATGGCTACACCTTC
many | TRBJ1-1 | TRBV6-6 | . | CASSYPGDGVGMNTEAFF | TGTGCCAGCAGTTACCCGGGGGACGGGGTGGGGATGAACACTGAAGCTTTCTTT
many | TRBJ1-1 | TRBV7-9 | TRBD1 | CASSSGQRSPEAFF | TGTGCCAGCAGCTCGGGACAGCGTAGCCCTGAAGCTTTCTTT
many | TRBJ2-7 | TRBV20-1 | . | CSAHTRDHYEQYF | TGCAGCGCCCACACCCGGGACCACTACGAGCAGTACTTC
many | TRBJ2-7 | TRBV6-1 | . | CASSRDHPYEQYF | TGTGCCAGTTCCCGGGACCACCCCTACGAGCAGTACTTC
many | TRBJ2-3 | TRBV5-6 | TRBD1 | CASSLKGQSTDTQYF | TGTGCCAGCAGCTTGAAGGGACAGAGCACAGATACGCAGTATTTT
many | TRBJ2-7 | TRBV4-1 | TRBD2 | CASSQPTSGSYEQYF | TGCGCCAGCAGCCAGCCGACTAGCGGGAGTTACGAGCAGTACTTC
many | TRBJ2-7 | TRBV6-2/TRBV6-3 | TRBD2 | CASSRAGGYLYEQYF | TGTGCCAGCAGCCGAGCGGGGGGCTACCTCTACGAGCAGTACTTC
few | TRBJ2-3 | TRBV5-1 | TRBD2 | CASSLARGGAGADTQYF | TGCGCCAGCAGCTTGGCCCGGGGGGGGGCCGGGGCAGATACGCAGTATTTT
. | TRBJ2-6 | TRBV6-5 | . | CASMGVSGANVLTF | TGTGCCAGCATGGGGGTTTCTGGGGCCAACGTCCTGACTTTC
. | TRBJ2-6 | TRBV4-1 | . | CASSLASGGAGANVLTF | TGCGCCAGCAGCCTCGCCTCGGGGGGCGCCGGGGCCAACGTCCTGACTTTC
many | TRBJ2-7 | TRBV9 | . | CASSVAAGASGPYEQYF | TGTGCCAGCAGCGTAGCTGCGGGGGCTAGCGGACCCTACGAGCAGTACTTC
many | TRBJ2-7 | TRBV28 | TRBD2 | CASSSGAGGGSYEQYF | TGTGCCAGCAGTTCGGGAGCGGGGGGGGGATCCTACGAGCAGTACTTC
many | TRBJ1-1 | TRBV7-9 | . | CASSSARGTEAFF | TGTGCCAGCAGCTCTGCCAGGGGTACTGAAGCTTTCTTT
many | TRBJ1-6 | TRBV20-1 | TRBD1 | CSARGDSYSPLHF | TGCAGTGCTAGAGGGGACAGCTACTCACCCCTCCACTTT
many | TRBJ1-6 | TRBV9 | TRBD1 | CASSVEGTGYSPLHF | TGTGCCAGCAGCGTAGAAGGGACAGGATATTCACCCCTCCACTTT
. | TRBJ2-5 | TRBV2 | TRBD2 | CARMKTSGIPETQYF | TGTGCCAGGATGAAGACTAGCGGGATCCCGGAGACCCAGTACTTC
. | TRBJ2-6 | TRBV10-3 | . | CAPPGANVLTF | TGTGCCCCACCTGGGGCCAACGTCCTGACTTTC
. | TRBJ1-2 | TRBV5-1 | . | CASSLGQGTRYGYTF | TGCGCCAGCAGCTTGGGGCAGGGGACTCGCTATGGCTACACCTTC
. | TRBJ1-2 | TRBV29-1 | . | CSVEWSPGAGPPSGYTF | TGCAGCGTTGAATGGAGCCCCGGGGCAGGCCCTCCCTCTGGCTACACCTTC